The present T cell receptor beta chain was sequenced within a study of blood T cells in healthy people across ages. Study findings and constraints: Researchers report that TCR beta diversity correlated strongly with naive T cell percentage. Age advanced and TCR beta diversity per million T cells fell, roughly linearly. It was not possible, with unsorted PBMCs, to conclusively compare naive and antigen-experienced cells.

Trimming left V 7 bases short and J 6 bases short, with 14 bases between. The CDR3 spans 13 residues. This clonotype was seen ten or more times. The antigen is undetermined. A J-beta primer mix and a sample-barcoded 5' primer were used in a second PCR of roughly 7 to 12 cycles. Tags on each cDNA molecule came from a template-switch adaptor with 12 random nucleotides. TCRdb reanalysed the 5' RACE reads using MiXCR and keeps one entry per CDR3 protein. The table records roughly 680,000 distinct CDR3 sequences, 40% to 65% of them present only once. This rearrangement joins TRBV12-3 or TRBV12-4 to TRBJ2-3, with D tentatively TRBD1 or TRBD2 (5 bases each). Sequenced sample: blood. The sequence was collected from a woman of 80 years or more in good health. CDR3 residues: CASTRQRGDTQYF. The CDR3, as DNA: TGTGCCAGCACCCGCCAGAGGGGCGATACGCAGTATTTT.